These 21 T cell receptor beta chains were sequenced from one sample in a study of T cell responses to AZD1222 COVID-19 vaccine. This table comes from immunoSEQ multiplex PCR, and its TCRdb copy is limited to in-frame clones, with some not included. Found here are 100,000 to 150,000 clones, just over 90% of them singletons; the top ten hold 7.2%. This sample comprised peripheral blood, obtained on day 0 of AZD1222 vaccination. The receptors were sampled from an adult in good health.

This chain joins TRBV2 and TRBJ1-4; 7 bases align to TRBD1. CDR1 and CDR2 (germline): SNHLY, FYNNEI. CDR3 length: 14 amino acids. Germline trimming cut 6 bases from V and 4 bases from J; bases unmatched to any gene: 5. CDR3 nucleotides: TGTGCCAGCAGACCGGGACAGATTAATGAAAAACTGTTTTTT. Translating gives CASRPGQINEKLFF.

The CDR3 DNA follows: TGTGCCAGCATAACCCCTGCGAGGGATACGCAGTATTTT. Its translation: CASITPARDTQYF. The J gene is TRBJ2-3, the V gene TRBV28; no clear D gene. The CDR3 length is 13 residues. The V gene's germline CDR1 is MDHEN and CDR2 SYDVKM. Trimming removed 7 bases from V and 6 bases from J, with 14 bases in between. Together with reference TRBV28 and TRBJ2-3, the CDR3 gives the full variable domain: DVKVTQSSRYLVKRTGEKVFLECVQDMDHENMFWYRQDPGLGLRLIYFSYDVKMKEKGDIPEGYSVSREKKERFSLILESASTNQTSMYLCASITPARDTQYFGPGTRLTVL.

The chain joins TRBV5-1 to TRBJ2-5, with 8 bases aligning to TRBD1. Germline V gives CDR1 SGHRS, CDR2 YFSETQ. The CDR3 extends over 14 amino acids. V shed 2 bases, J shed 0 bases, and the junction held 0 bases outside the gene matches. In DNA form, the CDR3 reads TGCGCCAGCAGCTTACAGGGGGACCAAGAGACCCAGTACTTC. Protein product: CASSLQGDQETQYF.

CDR3 DNA sequence: TGCAGCGTTGAGGGGATTCAGGGTAGCACTGAAGCTTTCTTT. Its translation is CSVEGIQGSTEAFF. The rearrangement links TRBV29-1 to TRBJ1-1; D possibly corresponds to TRBD1 (5 bases). The CDR3 runs 14 residues. V was cut by 3 bases and J by 4 bases, with 15 bases left in between. Germline V CDR1 and CDR2: SQVTM, ANQGSEA. Filled out from reference TRBV29-1 and TRBJ1-1, the complete variable domain reads SAVISQKPSRDICQRGTSLTIQCQVDSQVTMMFWYRQQPGQSLTLIATANQGSEATYESGFVIDKFPISRPNLTFSTLTVSNMSPEDSSIYLCSVEGIQGSTEAFFGQGTRLTVV.

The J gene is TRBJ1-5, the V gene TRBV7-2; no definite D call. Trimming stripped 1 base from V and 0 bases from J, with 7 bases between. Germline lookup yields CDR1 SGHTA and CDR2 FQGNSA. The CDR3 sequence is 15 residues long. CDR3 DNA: TGTGCCAGCAGCTTAGGCAGGTATAGCAATCAGCCCCAGCATTTT. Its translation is CASSLGRYSNQPQHF.

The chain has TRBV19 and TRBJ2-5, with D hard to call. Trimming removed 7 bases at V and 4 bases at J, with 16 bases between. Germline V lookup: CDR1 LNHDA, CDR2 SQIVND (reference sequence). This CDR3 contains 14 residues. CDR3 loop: CASKVGATGETQYF. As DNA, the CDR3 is TGTGCCAGTAAGGTAGGCGCGACGGGAGAGACCCAGTACTTC.

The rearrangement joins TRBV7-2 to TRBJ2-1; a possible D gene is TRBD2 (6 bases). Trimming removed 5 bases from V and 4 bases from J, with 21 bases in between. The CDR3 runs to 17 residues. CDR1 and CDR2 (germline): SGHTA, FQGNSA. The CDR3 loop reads CASSPAGPGLGYNEQFF. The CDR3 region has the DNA TGTGCCAGCAGCCCGGCAGGGCCGGGACTGGGTTACAATGAGCAGTTCTTC.

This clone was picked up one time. In DNA form, the CDR3 reads TGTGCCAGCACCCCGAGACAGGGGGCCGTCACTGAAGCTTTCTTT. Protein: CASTPRQGAVTEAFF. The J gene is TRBJ1-1, the V gene TRBV6-2 or TRBV6-3; 10 bases fit TRBD1. The CDR3 runs 15 residues. CDR1 and CDR2 (germline): MNHEY, SVGEGT. With V trimmed by 7 bases and J by 4 bases, 9 bases remained unmatched.

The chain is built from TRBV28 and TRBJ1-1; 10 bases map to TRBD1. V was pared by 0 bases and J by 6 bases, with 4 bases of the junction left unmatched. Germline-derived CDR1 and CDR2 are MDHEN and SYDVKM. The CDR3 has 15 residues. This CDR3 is CASSLWTGGGAEAFF. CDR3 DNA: TGTGCCAGCAGTTTATGGACAGGGGGCGGTGCTGAAGCTTTCTTT.

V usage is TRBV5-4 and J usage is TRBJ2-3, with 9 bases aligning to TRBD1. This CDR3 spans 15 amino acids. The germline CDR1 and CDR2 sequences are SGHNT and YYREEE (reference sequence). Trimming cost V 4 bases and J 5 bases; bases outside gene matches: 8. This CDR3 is CASSPGQGRGDTQYF. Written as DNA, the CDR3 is TGTGCCAGCAGCCCCGGACAGGGGAGGGGAGATACGCAGTATTTT.

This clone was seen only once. CDR3 in DNA: TGTGCCAGTAGTTGGGGCGGAGCCTACGAGCAGTACTTC. Its translation is CASSWGGAYEQYF. The chain links TRBV19 to TRBJ2-7; D might be TRBD1 (5 bases). The germline V gene has CDR1 LNHDA and CDR2 SQIVND (reference sequence). Trimming cost V 5 bases and J 2 bases, with 10 bases left between them. This CDR3 is 13 amino acids long.

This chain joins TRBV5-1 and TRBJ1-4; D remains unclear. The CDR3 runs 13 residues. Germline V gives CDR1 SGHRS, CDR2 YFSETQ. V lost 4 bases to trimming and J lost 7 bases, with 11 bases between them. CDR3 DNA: TGCGCCAGCAGCCTGGGAACCGGTGAAAAACTGTTTTTT. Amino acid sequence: CASSLGTGEKLFF. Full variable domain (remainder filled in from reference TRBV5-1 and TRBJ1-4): KAGVTQTPRYLIKTRGQQVTLSCSPISGHRSVSWYQQTPGQGLQFLFEYFSETQRNKGNFPGRFSGRQFSNSRSEMNVSTLELGDSALYLCASSLGTGEKLFFGSGTQLSVL.

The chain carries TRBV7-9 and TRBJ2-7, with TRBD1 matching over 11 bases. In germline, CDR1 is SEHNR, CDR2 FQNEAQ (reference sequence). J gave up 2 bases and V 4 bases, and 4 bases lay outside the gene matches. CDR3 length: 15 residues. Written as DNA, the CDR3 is TGTGCCAGCAGCTGGCCGGGACAGGGGGCCTACGAGCAGTACTTC. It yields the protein CASSWPGQGAYEQYF. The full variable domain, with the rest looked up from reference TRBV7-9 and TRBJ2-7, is DTGVSQNPRHKITKRGQNVTFRCDPISEHNRLYWYRQTLGQGPEFLTYFQNEAQLEKSRLLSDRFSAERPKGSFSTLEIQRTEQGDSAMYLCASSWPGQGAYEQYFGPGTRLTVT.

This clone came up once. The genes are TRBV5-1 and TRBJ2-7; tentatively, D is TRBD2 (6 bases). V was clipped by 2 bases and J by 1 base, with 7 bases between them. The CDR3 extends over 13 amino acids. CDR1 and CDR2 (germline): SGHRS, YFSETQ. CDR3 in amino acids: CASSFSGSYEQYF. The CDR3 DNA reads TGCGCCAGCAGCTTTAGCGGATCCTACGAGCAGTACTTC.

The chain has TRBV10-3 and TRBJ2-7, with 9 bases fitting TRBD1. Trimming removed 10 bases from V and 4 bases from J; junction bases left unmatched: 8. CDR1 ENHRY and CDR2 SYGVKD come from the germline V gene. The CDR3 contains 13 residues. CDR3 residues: CATAQGAGYEQYF. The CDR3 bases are TGTGCCACGGCACAGGGGGCTGGTTACGAGCAGTACTTC.

This chain's CDR3 is CASSGSPGRTGELFF. CDR3 in DNA: TGTGCCAGCAGTGGGTCCCCCGGGCGAACCGGGGAGCTGTTTTTT. The J gene is TRBJ2-2, the V gene TRBV2; no clear D gene. This CDR3 has 15 residues. From germline, CDR1 is SNHLY and CDR2 FYNNEI. V was clipped by 4 bases and J by 5 bases, with 14 bases between them.

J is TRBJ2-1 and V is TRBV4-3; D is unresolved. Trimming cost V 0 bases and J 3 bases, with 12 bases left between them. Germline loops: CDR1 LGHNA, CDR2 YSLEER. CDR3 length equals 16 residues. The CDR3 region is CASSQEGNRGYNEQFF. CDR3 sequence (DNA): TGCGCCAGCAGCCAAGAGGGGAACCGTGGCTACAATGAGCAGTTCTTC.

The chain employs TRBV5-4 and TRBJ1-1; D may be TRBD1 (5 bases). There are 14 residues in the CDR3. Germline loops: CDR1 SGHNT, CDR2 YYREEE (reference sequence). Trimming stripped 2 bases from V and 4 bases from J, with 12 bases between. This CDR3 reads CASSLGAFGTEAFF. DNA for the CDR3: TGTGCCAGCAGCTTAGGGGCCTTCGGCACTGAAGCTTTCTTT.

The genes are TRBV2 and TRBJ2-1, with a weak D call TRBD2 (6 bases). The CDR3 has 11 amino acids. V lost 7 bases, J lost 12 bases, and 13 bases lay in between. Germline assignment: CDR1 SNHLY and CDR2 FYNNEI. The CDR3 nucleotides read TGTGCCAGCACCAGAGCCGGGGGGCAGTTCTTC. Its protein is CASTRAGGQFF.

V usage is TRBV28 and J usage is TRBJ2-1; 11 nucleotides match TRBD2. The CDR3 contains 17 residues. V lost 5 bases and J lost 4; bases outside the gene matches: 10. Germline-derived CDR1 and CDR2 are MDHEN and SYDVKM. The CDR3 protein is CASSTGTSGPVYNEQFF. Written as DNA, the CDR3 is TGTGCCAGCAGTACCGGGACTAGCGGACCGGTATACAATGAGCAGTTCTTC.

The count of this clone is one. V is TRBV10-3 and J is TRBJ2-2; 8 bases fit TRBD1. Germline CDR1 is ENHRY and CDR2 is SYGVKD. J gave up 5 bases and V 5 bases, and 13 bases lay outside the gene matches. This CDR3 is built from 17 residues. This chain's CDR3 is CAISPGQGSLETGELFF. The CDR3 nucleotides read TGTGCCATCAGTCCCGGACAGGGATCCTTGGAGACCGGGGAGCTGTTTTTT.